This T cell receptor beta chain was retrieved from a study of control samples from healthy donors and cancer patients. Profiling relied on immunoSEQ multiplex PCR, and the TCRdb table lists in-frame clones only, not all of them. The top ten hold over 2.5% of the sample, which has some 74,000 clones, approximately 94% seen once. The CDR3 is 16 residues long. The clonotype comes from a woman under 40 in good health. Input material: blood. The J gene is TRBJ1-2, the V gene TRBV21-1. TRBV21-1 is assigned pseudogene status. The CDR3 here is CASSRRVLTTNYGYTF. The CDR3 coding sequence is TGTGCCAGCAGCCGCCGGGTCCTAACTACTAACTATGGCTACACCTTC.